The entry below gives a single T cell receptor beta chain sequence along with its context. Assay used: immunoSEQ multiplex PCR; TCRdb lists only in-frame clones, some missing. Of tens of thousands of clones in the sample, roughly 80% were seen once. This record belongs to a study of blood T cell repertoires in COVID-19. Study information: Whether acute or convalescent, the COVID-19 samples came from the United States, Italy and Spain. T cells, B-cell-depleted T cells, or PBMCs provided the cDNA or gDNA that served as material.

Material for sequencing was peripheral blood. This sequence was found in a man aged 55 to 70 with acute or convalescent COVID-19.

The CDR3 sequence is CATSRVGTGGQRAKNIQYF. The CDR3 DNA sequence: TGTGCCACCAGCAGAGTAGGGACAGGGGGCCAAAGGGCCAAAAACATTCAGTACTTC. This chain links TRBV15 with TRBJ2-4; 12 nucleotides align to TRBD1. Germline V gene lookup returns CDR1 LNHNV and CDR2 YYDKDF (reference sequence). The CDR3 loop spans 19 amino acids. With 1 base clipped from V and 1 base from J, the junction kept 8 bases outside the gene matches.